This T cell receptor (beta chain) was identified in a study of early T cells in non-severe SARS-CoV-2 infection. This clonotype has a count of ten or more. CDR3 size: 11 residues. V was pared by 6 bases and J by 2 bases, with 3 bases between. TCRdb independently ran MiXCR on the 5' RACE reads; one entry per CDR3 protein. This table holds more than 80,000 distinct CDR3 sequences, roughly 9.6% found once. The specimen was whole blood. This receptor was taken from an adult who was a healthcare worker with PCR-confirmed SARS-CoV-2 infection or an uninfected control (not recorded which). The gene calls are TRBV12-3 or TRBV12-4 and TRBJ2-3; D gene ambiguous. DNA for the CDR3: TGTGCCAGCAGCCTCACAGATACGCAGTATTTT. Translated: CASSLTDTQYF.